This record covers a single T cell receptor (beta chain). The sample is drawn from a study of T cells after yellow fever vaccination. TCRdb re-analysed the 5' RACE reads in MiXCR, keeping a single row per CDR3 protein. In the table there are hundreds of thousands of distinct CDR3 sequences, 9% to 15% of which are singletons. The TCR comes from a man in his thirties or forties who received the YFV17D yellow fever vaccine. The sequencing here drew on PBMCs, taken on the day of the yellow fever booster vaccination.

CDR3 DNA sequence: TGTGCCAGCAGCTTACATTCCGCGGGCCTGTACAATGAGCAGTTCTTC. It yields the protein CASSLHSAGLYNEQFF. The J gene is TRBJ2-1, the V gene TRBV7-9, with a possible D match to TRBD2 (5 bases). CDR3 length equals 16 residues. V lost 2 bases and J 4 bases, leaving 15 bases between the germline ends. Germline CDR1 and CDR2: SEHNR and FQNEAQ (reference sequence).